The present T cell receptor beta chain was sequenced within a study of vaccination effects on CD4 cells after COVID-19. Isolation of CD4+ T cells took place after nine to ten days of culture. Study outcomes and limitations: Small numbers of convalescent patients limited the study. It also lacked early post-infection timepoints.

The table came from immunoSEQ multiplex PCR; TCRdb's copy has only in-frame clones and leaves some out. The table records about 64,000 clones, 72% of them present only once. On this clone itself: The antigen is undetermined.

V lost 4 bases to trimming and J lost 3 bases, with 12 bases between them. The CDR3 loop spans 14 amino acids. Germline-derived CDR1 and CDR2 are MNHEY and SVGAGI. The sequenced sample was CD4+ T cells from PBMCs cultured without peptide, obtained before COVID-19 vaccination. This TCR derives from a human donor who had a prior SARS-CoV-2 infection. V is TRBV6-5 and J is TRBJ1-1; D remains ambiguous. In DNA, the CDR3 is TGTGCCAGCAGTTTGGGTGGGTTTGACACTGAAGCTTTCTTT. It is translated as CASSLGGFDTEAFF.